This section outlines one TCR beta chain sequence together with its context. What it recognizes is unknown. This sample is part of a study of T cell responses to AZD1222 COVID-19 vaccine. Looking at the study overall: Both about-4-week and about-12-week second-dose recipients were combined. Overall study findings and caveats: Repertoire sampling occurred only after the peak T cell response.

Generated by immunoSEQ multiplex PCR, the TCRdb table keeps only in-frame clones and is missing some. The repertoire consists of over 110,000 clones, with around 91% occurring once and the leading ten covering under 2%. The TCR comes from an adult in good health. The sequenced sample was peripheral blood, obtained on day 0 of AZD1222 vaccination.

The CDR3 region is CASSLVGPKPQHF. CDR3 bases: TGTGCCAGCAGCTTGGTGGGGCCGAAGCCCCAGCATTTT. The chain combines TRBV5-8 with TRBJ1-5; D is possibly TRBD1 (5 bases). V was clipped by 0 bases and J by 8 bases, with 9 bases between them. This CDR3 region has 13 residues. CDR1 SGHTS and CDR2 YDEGEE come from the germline V gene.